These 15 T cell receptor beta chains came from one sample sequenced in a study of radiotherapy plus CTLA-4 blockade in lung cancer. Produced via immunoSEQ multiplex PCR; TCRdb's table is partial and in-frame only. The sample lists 70,000 to 90,000 clones, around 78% occurring once. Sample: peripheral blood, taken from a patient treated with radiotherapy plus ipilimumab. These TCRs come from a human donor with non-small cell lung cancer whose response to radiotherapy plus ipilimumab could not be evaluated. Some clones in this sample may be carry-over from other donors' samples.

This rearrangement joins TRBV14 to TRBJ2-7; tentatively, D is TRBD1 (7 bases). CDR1 is SGHDN and CDR2 is FVKESK in the germline V gene. V gave up 5 bases and J gave up 6 bases, with 14 bases separating them. The CDR3 contains 13 residues. The CDR3 sequence: CASSARQGGEQYF. CDR3 DNA: TGTGCCAGCAGCGCCCGACAGGGAGGCGAGCAGTACTTC.

V and J are TRBV7-9 and TRBJ2-1; possibly TRBD1 for D (6 bases). The CDR3 is 14 residues long. Germline assignment: CDR1 SEHNR and CDR2 FQNEAQ (reference sequence). Between the trimmed V and J ends, which lost 1 base and 8 bases, there was a span of 12 bases. In DNA, the CDR3 is TGTGCCAGCAGCTTAGTGCAGGGGACCCATGAGCAGTTCTTC. It translates to CASSLVQGTHEQFF.

The table lists this clone with a few counts. This chain connects TRBV5-4 to TRBJ2-5, with D possibly being TRBD2 (7 bases). Germline V gives CDR1 SGHNT, CDR2 YYREEE (reference sequence). Trimming removed 3 bases from V and 5 bases from J, with 17 bases in between. The CDR3 length is 15 residues. The CDR3 sequence: CASSSARGAHETQYF. CDR3 coding DNA: TGTGCCAGCAGCTCGGCCCGGGGGGCGCACGAGACCCAGTACTTC.

V is TRBV6-1 and J is TRBJ2-7, with 12 bases aligning to TRBD2. J lost 0 bases, V lost 11 bases, and 8 bases had no gene match. Per the germline V gene, CDR1 is MNHNS and CDR2 is SASEGT. The CDR3 length is 15 residues. This CDR3 reads CAGTPSGGDSYEQYF. CDR3 bases: TGTGCCGGTACTCCTAGCGGGGGGGACTCCTACGAGCAGTACTTC.

The chain recombines TRBV5-1 with TRBJ2-7; D may be TRBD1 (6 bases). Trimming took off 4 bases at V and 2 bases at J, with 13 bases between the two ends. This CDR3 is 14 amino acids long. In germline, CDR1 is SGHRS, CDR2 YFSETQ. CDR3 loop: CASSPAGTTYEQYF. The CDR3 DNA is TGCGCCAGCAGCCCGGCCGGGACAACCTACGAGCAGTACTTC.

The chain links TRBV2 to TRBJ2-5; unclear D gene. The CDR3 is 14 amino acids. CDR1 and CDR2 from the germline V gene are SNHLY and FYNNEI. V was pared by 0 bases and J by 0 bases, with 5 bases between. CDR3 in amino acids: CASSEAPYQETQYF. The DNA of the CDR3 is TGTGCCAGCAGTGAAGCCCCATACCAAGAGACCCAGTACTTC.

The chain combines TRBV13 with TRBJ2-5; 12 positions agree with TRBD2. J was trimmed by 2 bases and V by 5 bases; bases with no gene match: 6. Germline-derived CDR1 and CDR2 are PRHDT and FYEKMQ (reference sequence). The CDR3 is 16 residues long. In DNA form, the CDR3 reads TGTGCCAGCAGCCCGAGACTAGCGGGGGAGCAAGAGACCCAGTACTTC. Translation: CASSPRLAGEQETQYF.

The V and J genes are TRBV28 and TRBJ1-2; D may be TRBD1 (5 bases). Germline CDR1 MDHEN, CDR2 SYDVKM. Trimming removed 8 bases from V and 1 base from J, with 20 bases in between. This CDR3 contains 16 residues. As DNA, the CDR3 is TGTGCCAGCCGGCCAAGCGGGGGTCTCCGTAACTATGGCTACACCTTC. Protein product: CASRPSGGLRNYGYTF.

This chain uses TRBV6-5 with TRBJ2-7, with D perhaps matching TRBD1 (5 bases). The germline gives CDR1 MNHEY, CDR2 SVGAGI. This CDR3 is built from 14 residues. The germline V and J ends were trimmed by 6 bases and 7 bases, with 19 bases remaining between them. This CDR3 reads CASSPLSRVGEQYF. The CDR3 DNA sequence: TGTGCCAGCAGCCCTCTTAGCAGGGTGGGGGAGCAGTACTTC.

This clone was picked up a small number of times. V is TRBV7-2 and J is TRBJ1-4; a possible D gene is TRBD1 (5 bases). This CDR3 contains 15 residues. Germline V gene lookup returns CDR1 SGHTA and CDR2 FQGNSA. V lost 4 bases, J lost 5 bases, and 14 bases lay in between. The CDR3 here is CASSYDSNPNEKLFF. The CDR3, as DNA: TGTGCCAGCAGCTATGACAGTAACCCAAATGAAAAACTGTTTTTT.

There are a few counts of this clone. The CDR3 bases are TGCGCCAGCAGCCGCGACAGGGGGCTTGGTGAAAAACTGTTTTTT. Translated, it gives CASSRDRGLGEKLFF. The V gene is TRBV5-1, the J gene TRBJ1-4, with 10 positions matching TRBD1. J gave up 7 bases and V 4 bases, and 7 bases lay outside the gene matches. The germline CDR1 and CDR2 sequences are SGHRS and YFSETQ. CDR3 size: 15 residues.

The chain is built from TRBV19 and TRBJ1-2; tentative D call: TRBD1 (6 bases). The CDR3 contains 14 residues. In germline, CDR1 is LNHDA, CDR2 SQIVND (reference sequence). The ends were cut back, 3 bases at V and 2 bases at J, with 10 bases in the middle. The CDR3 here is CASSIRQANYGYTF. The CDR3 region has the DNA TGTGCCAGTAGTATCCGACAGGCCAACTATGGCTACACCTTC.

The chain is built from TRBV6-5 and TRBJ2-7; TRBD1 is a possible D gene (5 bases). The germline V gene encodes CDR1 MNHEY and CDR2 SVGAGI. CDR3 length equals 12 residues. The V end lost 5 bases, the J end lost 4 bases, and 9 bases lay between the germline ends. The CDR3 DNA is TGTGCCAGCAGTAGTGGGGCTTACGAGCAGTACTTC. Translated: CASSSGAYEQYF.

A word on this clone: An end of the junction does not agree with germline; a read error may underlie this. J is TRBJ1-1 and V is TRBV4-1; D is possibly TRBD1 (6 bases). CDR3 length: 14 residues. The V gene's germline CDR1 is MGHRA and CDR2 YSYEKL. CDR3 amino acids: CASSEDRRGTEAFF. The CDR3 region has the DNA TGCGCCAGCAGCGAAGACAGGAGGGGCACTGAAGCTTTCTTT.

The V gene is TRBV6-1, the J gene TRBJ1-3, with 9 bases fitting TRBD1. Germline trimming cut 3 bases from V and 2 bases from J; bases unmatched to any gene: 2. Germline CDR1 and CDR2: MNHNS and SASEGT. The CDR3 covers 15 residues. In nucleotides, the CDR3 is TGTGCCAGCAGTGAGGACAGGGGAACTGGAAACACCATATATTTT. It specifies CASSEDRGTGNTIYF.